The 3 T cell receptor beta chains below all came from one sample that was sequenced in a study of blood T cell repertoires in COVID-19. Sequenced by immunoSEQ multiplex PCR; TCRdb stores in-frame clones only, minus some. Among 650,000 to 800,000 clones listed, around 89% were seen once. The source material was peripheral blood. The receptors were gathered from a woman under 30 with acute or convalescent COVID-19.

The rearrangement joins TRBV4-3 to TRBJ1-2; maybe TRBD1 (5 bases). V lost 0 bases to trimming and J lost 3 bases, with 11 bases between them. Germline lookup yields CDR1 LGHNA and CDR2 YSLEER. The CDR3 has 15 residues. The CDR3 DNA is TGCGCCAGCAGCCAAGAGCCAGGGTCTTACTATGGCTACACCTTC. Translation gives CASSQEPGSYYGYTF.

CDR3 coding DNA: TGTGCCTGGAGTCGAGAGTTCGGAAACACCATATATTTT. This gives the protein CAWSREFGNTIYF. This chain connects TRBV30 to TRBJ1-3; D remains unclear. Trimming left V 2 bases short and J 4 bases short, with 9 bases between. Germline CDR1 reads GTSNPN; CDR2 reads SVGIG (reference sequence). There are 13 residues in the CDR3.

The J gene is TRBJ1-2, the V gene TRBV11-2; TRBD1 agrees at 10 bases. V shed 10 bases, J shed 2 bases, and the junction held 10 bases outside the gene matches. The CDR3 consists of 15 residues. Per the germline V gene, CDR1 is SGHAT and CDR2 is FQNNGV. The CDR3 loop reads CAITGTGAINYGYTF. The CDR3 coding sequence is TGTGCCATAACCGGGACAGGGGCGATCAACTATGGCTACACCTTC. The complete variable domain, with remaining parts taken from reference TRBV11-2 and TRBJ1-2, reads EAGVAQSPRYKIIEKRQSVAFWCNPISGHATLYWYQQILGQGPKLLIQFQNNGVVDDSQLPKDRFSAERLKGVDSTLKIQPAKLEDSAVYLCAITGTGAINYGYTFGSGTRLTVV.